One and the same sample provided the 22 T cell receptor beta chains below, sequenced in a study of shared clonotypes between healthy human individuals. Method: immunoSEQ multiplex PCR; TCRdb's copy keeps in-frame clones and lacks some. The sample lists 2 million to 3 million clones, approximately 93% seen once, with about 0.38% in the top ten. Sequenced input: naive CD4+ T cells from PBMCs. The sample's subset: CD45RA+ positively selected. Every receptor here comes from a man aged 18-30 years in good health. Some clones in this sample may be carry-over from other donors' samples.

The V and J genes are TRBV13 and TRBJ1-3; a possible D gene is TRBD1 (6 bases). V lost 5 bases to trimming and J lost 4 bases, with 21 bases between them. The CDR3 length is 17 residues. Germline V lookup: CDR1 PRHDT, CDR2 FYEKMQ (reference sequence). CDR3 loop: CASSRRFQGMGGNTIYF. The CDR3 DNA sequence: TGTGCCAGCAGCAGAAGATTTCAGGGGATGGGCGGAAACACCATATATTTT. The whole variable domain, filled in from reference TRBV13 and TRBJ1-3, reads AAGVIQSPRHLIKEKRETATLKCYPIPRHDTVYWYQQGPGQDPQFLISFYEKMQSDKGSIPDRFSAQQFSDYHSELNMSSLELGDSALYFCASSRRFQGMGGNTIYFGEGSWLTVV.

The chain employs TRBV5-6 and TRBJ2-1, with 9 bases aligning to TRBD1. The V and J ends lost 1 base and 4 bases, in that order; junction bases with no gene match: 3. The CDR3 is 15 residues long. The V gene's germline CDR1 is SGHDT and CDR2 YYEEEE. CDR3 nucleotide sequence: TGTGCCAGCAGCTTGCGTGGACAGGGGTACAATGAGCAGTTCTTC. Encoded protein: CASSLRGQGYNEQFF.

The rearrangement joins TRBV5-1 to TRBJ2-1; D gene unclear. Germline CDR1 SGHRS, CDR2 YFSETQ. CDR3 length: 14 amino acids. The V and J ends lost 0 bases and 2 bases respectively, with 6 bases between them. The CDR3 region has the DNA TGCGCCAGCAGCTTGGGGCTCCCCTACAATGAGCAGTTCTTC. This encodes CASSLGLPYNEQFF. The full variable domain, its missing parts supplied by reference TRBV5-1 and TRBJ2-1, is KAGVTQTPRYLIKTRGQQVTLSCSPISGHRSVSWYQQTPGQGLQFLFEYFSETQRNKGNFPGRFSGRQFSNSRSEMNVSTLELGDSALYLCASSLGLPYNEQFFGPGTRLTVL.

The count of this clone is one. The chain has TRBV29-1 and TRBJ2-2; no definite D call. V was clipped by 3 bases and J by 0 bases, with 5 bases between them. Germline CDR1 reads SQVTM; CDR2 reads ANQGSEA. CDR3 size: 13 residues. This chain's CDR3 is CSVDYSNTGELFF. CDR3 bases: TGCAGCGTTGACTACTCGAACACCGGGGAGCTGTTTTTT.

The V call is TRBV7-9, the J call TRBJ2-7, with TRBD1 as a possible D gene (5 bases). Germline V lookup: CDR1 SEHNR, CDR2 FQNEAQ (reference sequence). Trimming removed 5 bases from V and 2 bases from J, with 10 bases in between. The CDR3 consists of 13 residues. The CDR3 loop is CASSLRETYEQYF. The CDR3 coding sequence is TGTGCCAGCAGCCTCAGGGAAACCTACGAGCAGTACTTC.

This clone has just one count. The chain couples TRBV19 to TRBJ1-2, with a tentative D call TRBD1 (6 bases). V lost 3 bases to trimming and J lost 6 bases, with 11 bases between them. The CDR3 covers 13 residues. CDR1 is LNHDA, CDR2 SQIVND, per germline (reference sequence). The CDR3 DNA reads TGTGCCAGTAGTATGGTGGACAGTGATGGCTACACCTTC. As protein: CASSMVDSDGYTF.

The V gene is TRBV4-1, the J gene TRBJ2-3; 7 bases line up with TRBD1. Germline V CDR1 and CDR2: MGHRA, YSYEKL. V shed 4 bases, J shed 0 bases, and the junction held 13 bases outside the gene matches. The CDR3 sequence is 18 residues long. The CDR3 DNA sequence: TGCGCCAGCAGCCTATCGGGACAGAGATTTATTAGCACAGATACGCAGTATTTT. This codes for CASSLSGQRFISTDTQYF.

The chain combines TRBV7-2 with TRBJ1-2; D gene uncertain. CDR1 is SGHTA, CDR2 FQGNSA, per germline. CDR3 size: 12 residues. Trimming took off 5 bases at V and 4 bases at J, with 8 bases between the two ends. CDR3 DNA sequence: TGTGCCAGCAGCGCCCGAATCTATGGCTACACCTTC. Amino acids: CASSARIYGYTF.

With regard to this clone: Its ends do not fully match the called genes, so a read error is possible. This chain joins TRBV5-1 and TRBJ2-7, with D unresolved. CDR3 length: 12 residues. Germline V CDR1 and CDR2: SGHRS, YFSETQ. The DNA of the CDR3 is TGCGCCAGCAGCTTGGAACCGGGCCGAATCTTTTTC. Amino acids: CASSLEPGRIFF.

The chain uses TRBV7-9 and TRBJ2-7, with no clear D. V lost 1 base and J 4 bases, leaving 17 bases between the germline ends. Germline V CDR1 and CDR2: SEHNR, FQNEAQ (reference sequence). The CDR3 sequence is 16 residues long. Written as DNA, the CDR3 is TGTGCCAGCAGCTTAGATGTTATTGGTCGGAAATACGAGCAGTACTTC. Translated: CASSLDVIGRKYEQYF.

Worth noting for this clone: Within the sample, other DNA sequences also encode this same CDR3. This chain links TRBV30 with TRBJ1-2; the D is unclear. Trimming pared 1 base from V and 1 base from J, leaving 4 bases between. CDR3 length: 12 residues. Germline V gives CDR1 GTSNPN, CDR2 SVGIG (reference sequence). As DNA, the CDR3 is TGTGCCTGGAGTGGGGGTAACTATGGCTACACCTTC. Amino acid sequence: CAWSGGNYGYTF.

The rearrangement joins TRBV7-9 to TRBJ2-5; 7 nucleotides line up with TRBD1. V dropped 4 bases and J dropped 7; count of bases not matched to a gene: 12. Per the germline V gene, CDR1 is SEHNR and CDR2 is FQNEAQ (reference sequence). The length of the CDR3 is 15 residues. The chain's CDR3 is CASSSTTQGIVTQYF. Here the CDR3 DNA reads TGTGCCAGCAGCTCGACGACACAGGGGATCGTGACCCAGTACTTC.

With respect to this clone: The junction and the germline gene differ at one end; a read error may be behind it. This chain joins TRBV29-1 and TRBJ2-1; 8 bases are a match to TRBD2. This CDR3 has 13 amino acids. Germline V gene data show CDR1 as SQVTM and CDR2 as ANQGSEA. The CDR3 DNA reads as TGCAGCGCTGAAGCGGGAGACTACAATGAGCAGTTCTTC. It translates to CSAEAGDYNEQFF.

The chain joins TRBV7-2 to TRBJ2-1; 12 nucleotides line up with TRBD1. V shed 7 bases, J shed 5 bases, and the junction held 9 bases outside the gene matches. Germline CDR1 SGHTA, CDR2 FQGNSA. CDR3 size: 16 residues. Here the CDR3 reads CASNAGGQGAHNEQFF. CDR3 in DNA: TGTGCCAGCAATGCCGGGGGACAGGGGGCCCACAATGAGCAGTTCTTC.

The genes are TRBV7-2 and TRBJ2-7; 7 nucleotides match TRBD1. Trimming removed 0 bases from V and 2 bases from J; junction bases left unmatched: 10. This CDR3 is 17 amino acids long. Germline CDR1 and CDR2: SGHTA and FQGNSA. The CDR3 sequence: CASSLAPTGALPYEQYF. The CDR3 nucleotides read TGTGCCAGCAGCTTAGCTCCTACAGGGGCTCTGCCCTACGAGCAGTACTTC.

The V call is TRBV6-1, the J call TRBJ1-4, with D unclear. Germline loops: CDR1 MNHNS, CDR2 SASEGT. V was cut by 0 bases and J by 4 bases, with 24 bases left in between. The CDR3 loop spans 20 amino acids. The CDR3 loop reads CASSEALLGWGGRVNEKLFF. The CDR3, as DNA: TGTGCCAGCAGTGAAGCGCTTCTTGGATGGGGTGGGCGGGTTAATGAAAAACTGTTTTTT.

This sequence joins TRBV10-2 and TRBJ2-1; D not certain. V lost 3 bases and J 10 bases, leaving 4 bases between the germline ends. The CDR3 is 10 amino acids. CDR1 and CDR2 from the germline V gene are WSHSY and SAAADI. CDR3 residues: CASSDGEQFF. CDR3 coding DNA: TGCGCCAGCAGTGATGGGGAGCAGTTCTTC.

V gene TRBV6-1 combines with J gene TRBJ2-7; D remains ambiguous. Germline V CDR1 and CDR2: MNHNS, SASEGT. The germline V and J ends were trimmed by 6 bases and 2 bases, with 8 bases remaining between them. The CDR3 is made up of 12 amino acids. CDR3: CASRKMAYEQYF. The DNA for the CDR3 is TGTGCCAGCAGGAAGATGGCCTACGAGCAGTACTTC.

V is TRBV4-3 and J is TRBJ2-2, with 7 nucleotides matching TRBD2. CDR3 size: 17 residues. V dropped 1 base and J dropped 8; count of bases not matched to a gene: 13. Germline values: CDR1 LGHNA, CDR2 YSLEER. The CDR3, as DNA: TGCGCCAGCAGCCAAGGGGTCCGAGCGCTAGCGGTAGGGGAGCTGTTTTTT. It encodes CASSQGVRALAVGELFF.

This clone was picked up one time. This chain uses TRBV9 with TRBJ2-7, with 9 bases aligning to TRBD1. The CDR3 runs to 14 residues. Per germline, CDR1 SGDLS and CDR2 YYNGEE. Trimming at V came to 7 bases and at J to 0 bases, leaving 5 bases not matched to a gene. DNA of the CDR3: TGTGCCAGCGGACAGGGGTACGGCTCCTACGAGCAGTACTTC. Translating it yields CASGQGYGSYEQYF.

This sequence joins TRBV25-1 and TRBJ2-5, with 8 bases fitting TRBD2. The closer fit of TRBJ2-7 to the DNA end suggests the J call may be wrong. The germline V gene has CDR1 MGHDK and CDR2 SYGVNS. This CDR3 is 14 amino acids long. The CDR3 loop reads CASSPGGARYEQYF. The CDR3 DNA reads TGTGCCAGCAGCCCCGGGGGGGCCCGCTACGAGCAGTACTTC.

Only one count was recorded for this clone. This CDR3 is also generated by other DNA sequences in the sample. The chain links TRBV28 to TRBJ1-5; 8 positions match TRBD1. This CDR3 is built from 15 residues. Germline V CDR1 and CDR2: MDHEN, SYDVKM. The J segment lost 4 bases and the V segment lost 5 bases, leaving 7 bases of the junction unmatched. The CDR3 sequence: CASSPRDRLNQPQHF. As DNA, the CDR3 is TGTGCCAGCAGTCCCCGGGACAGGCTAAATCAGCCCCAGCATTTT.